The entry below describes one T cell receptor beta chain. Its antigen is not identified. A junction boundary mismatches the germline segment, possibly from a read error. Germline CDR1 SGHDT, CDR2 YYEEEE. The CDR3 runs to 16 residues. TCR cDNA, made by 5'RACE template switching, carried an added universal primer site and UMIs. TCRdb used MiXCR to reprocess the 5' RACE reads, holding one entry per CDR3 protein. The sample lists some 400,000 distinct CDR3 sequences; roughly a sixth were seen once. These data come from a study of T cells after yellow fever vaccination. Points from the study as a whole: Abundant clonotypes (contaminants from the bulk population) could be present in FACS-sorted repertoires. Most primary-vaccination clones reappeared after the booster (approximately 95% CD4, roughly 90% CD8). Weaker, the secondary response peaked sooner, at day 5 versus 15.

The sequencing here drew on PBMCs, taken before the yellow fever booster vaccination. The receptor was isolated from a man aged 18 to 30 who received the YFV17D yellow fever vaccine. The chain employs TRBV5-6 and TRBJ2-1; tentative D call: TRBD2 (6 bases). The CDR3 loop reads CASSLVGTSTYNEQLF. The CDR3 DNA reads TGTGCCAGCAGCTTGGTTGGGACTTCCACCTACAATGAGCAGTTGTTC.